Given below is one TCR beta chain in context. In the authors' workflow: Reference gene primer amplification gave nucleated cell count estimates. The method was immunoSEQ multiplex PCR; TCRdb's version includes in-frame clones alone and lacks a portion of them. V, J and clone size are those of that table, while D and trimming were read from the DNA. The sample lists 52,000 or so clones; less than 90% were seen once. These data come from a study of blood T cell repertoires in COVID-19. Study-wide context: Material from acute and convalescent COVID-19 was sourced from the United States, Italy and Spain.

The CDR3 is 16 residues long. The V end was cut by 2 bases, the J end by 6 bases, with 14 bases between. Per germline, CDR1 MNHEY and CDR2 SMNVEV (reference sequence). The source of this sequence is a man aged 50 to 59 with acute or convalescent COVID-19. The chain employs TRBV27 and TRBJ1-6, with a weak D call TRBD1 (6 bases). Sequences were obtained from peripheral blood. In nucleotides, the CDR3 is TGTGCCAGCAGTTTAACAGACAGGCCCAGTAATTCACCCCTCCACTTT. It is translated as CASSLTDRPSNSPLHF.